This T cell receptor beta chain stems from a study of CD8 T cells in Susac syndrome. Random hexamers were used to reverse transcribe 0.5 to 1 ug of RNA. By means of immunoSEQ multiplex PCR, TCR beta CDR3 spanning 54 Vbeta and 13 Jbeta underwent amplification. TCRdb used MiXCR to reprocess the immunoSEQ multiplex PCR reads, holding one entry per CDR3 protein. Of more than 250,000 distinct CDR3 sequences in the sample, 92% were seen once. The germline V and J ends were trimmed by 1 base and 2 bases, with 8 bases remaining between them. The CDR3 has 14 residues. CDR1 is LGHDT, CDR2 YNNKEL, per germline (reference sequence). TEMRA cells were FACS-enriched, while CD8+ and CD4+ T cells were negatively isolated.

The sequenced sample consisted of CD4+ T cells from PBMCs. The chain joins TRBV3-1 to TRBJ2-5; D not certain. The sequence derives from a human donor with multiple sclerosis. The CDR3 nucleotides read TGTGCCAGCAGCCAAGTTACTACACAAGAGACCCAGTACTTC. It is translated as CASSQVTTQETQYF.